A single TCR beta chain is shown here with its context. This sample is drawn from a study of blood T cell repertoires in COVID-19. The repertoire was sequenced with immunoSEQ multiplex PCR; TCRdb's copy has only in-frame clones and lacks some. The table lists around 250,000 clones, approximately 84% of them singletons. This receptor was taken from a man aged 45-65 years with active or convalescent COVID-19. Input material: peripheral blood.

CDR3 sequence: CASSLGLAAKYPPLHF. CDR3 bases: TGTGCCAGCAGCTTAGGATTGGCGGCCAAGTATCCACCCCTCCACTTT. V gene TRBV7-2 combines with J gene TRBJ1-6, with D unresolved. This CDR3 is 16 amino acids long. CDR1 is SGHTA and CDR2 is FQGNSA in the germline V gene. V was pared by 1 base and J by 11 bases, with 18 bases between. The full variable domain, its missing parts supplied by reference TRBV7-2 and TRBJ1-6, is GAGVSQSPSNKVTEKGKDVELRCDPISGHTALYWYRQSLGQGLEFLIYFQGNSAPDKSGLPSDRFSAERTGGSVSTLTIQRTQQEDSAVYLCASSLGLAAKYPPLHFGNGTRLTVT.